This T cell receptor beta chain stems from a study of blood T cell repertoires in COVID-19. The germline V gene has CDR1 LGHNT and CDR2 FRNRAP. V shed 3 bases and J shed 6 bases, with 5 bases lying between them. The CDR3 consists of 12 residues. How the authors handled the data: Amplification of reference gene primers was used by the study to estimate nucleated cell counts. Sequencing used immunoSEQ multiplex PCR; TCRdb keeps in-frame clones, though not all of them. Clone size and V and J calls were adopted from that table, with D and trimming inferred from the DNA. The sample consists of about 120,000 clones, 85% of them appearing once.

This clonotype was sampled from a man aged 40-49 years with acute or convalescent COVID-19. The chain has TRBV12-5 and TRBJ2-2; no definite D call. Source material: peripheral blood. DNA of the CDR3: TGTGCTAGTGGTTTCGTTCCCGGGGAGCTGTTTTTT. Translated, it gives CASGFVPGELFF.